These T cell receptor beta chains were read from a single sample in a study of CD4 T cells in relation to SARS-CoV-2 and coronaviruses. These receptors' antigens are unknown. Sequenced by immunoSEQ multiplex PCR; TCRdb stores in-frame clones only, minus some. This table holds about 14,000 clones, roughly four fifths found once. The material sequenced was CD4+ T cells from PBMCs, cultured in vitro. These receptors were taken from a human donor in good health. CDR3s include the opening cysteine and the closing phenylalanine or tryptophan. The order of the fields is V gene, J gene, D gene, CDR3 length, clone size, CDR3 protein, CDR3 DNA. D genes are given only for firm matches. Not every row has a clone size; where given, it reads once, few, many or a size class.

TRBV11-3,TRBJ2-2,.,16,.,CASSPRGRPNTGELFF,TGTGCCAGCAGCCCTCGCGGACGCCCGAACACCGGGGAGCTGTTTTTT
TRBV5-1,TRBJ1-2,TRBD1,15,.,CASSLDGTGLYGYTF,TGCGCCAGCAGCTTGGACGGGACAGGGCTTTATGGCTACACCTTC
TRBV30,TRBJ1-6,.,16,.,CAWTGGGLSYNSPLHF,TGTGCCTGGACCGGAGGGGGTCTCTCCTATAATTCACCCCTCCACTTT
TRBV5-1,TRBJ2-3,TRBD2,15,.,CASSFQAGVQYTQYF,TGCGCCAGCAGCTTTCAAGCGGGAGTACAGTATACGCAGTATTTT
TRBV6-5,TRBJ1-2,.,13,.,CASSYARANGYTF,TGTGCCAGCAGTTACGCCAGGGCGAATGGCTACACCTTC
TRBV27,TRBJ2-5,.,15,.,CASSKSPGGQETQYF,TGTGCCAGCAGTAAATCCCCCGGCGGCCAAGAGACCCAGTACTTC
TRBV11-2,TRBJ1-1,.,18,.,CASSLDQWRSTVRAEAFF,TGTGCCAGCAGCTTAGATCAGTGGAGGTCGACTGTTCGCGCTGAAGCTTTCTTT
TRBV5-1,TRBJ1-5,.,14,.,CASSLSGLDQPQHF,TGCGCCAGCAGCTTGTCAGGGTTGGATCAGCCCCAGCATTTT
TRBV3-1/TRBV3-2,TRBJ1-1,.,14,few,CASSPWRENTEAFF,TGTGCCAGCAGCCCCTGGAGGGAGAACACTGAAGCTTTCTTT
TRBV9,TRBJ1-6,.,15,.,CASSVGRQQDGPLHF,TGTGCCAGCAGCGTAGGGAGACAGCAGGACGGACCCCTCCACTTT
TRBV6-6,TRBJ1-1,.,13,.,CASTLSENTEAFF,TGTGCCAGCACGTTATCAGAGAACACTGAAGCTTTCTTT
TRBV28,TRBJ2-7,.,11,few,CASSHQYEQYF,TGTGCCAGCAGCCATCAATACGAGCAGTACTTC
TRBV18,TRBJ1-5,.,15,.,CASSPDSGSNQPQHF,TGTGCCAGCTCACCAGACTCTGGGAGCAATCAGCCCCAGCATTTT
TRBV18,TRBJ1-2,.,15,.,CASSPSRDLSYGYTF,TGTGCCAGCTCGCCTTCCAGGGATCTTAGCTATGGCTACACCTTC
TRBV14,TRBJ1-2,.,16,once,CASSQDRNAGAYGYTF,TGTGCCAGCAGCCAAGATCGGAATGCAGGGGCTTATGGCTACACCTTC
TRBV11-1,TRBJ1-2,TRBD1,13,.,CASSQQGDYGYTF,TGTGCCAGCAGCCAACAGGGGGACTATGGCTACACCTTC
TRBV3-1/TRBV3-2,TRBJ1-4,.,14,.,CASSLEVRNEKLFF,TGTGCCAGCAGCCTTGAGGTCCGAAATGAAAAACTGTTTTTT
TRBV4-1,TRBJ2-3,TRBD2,20,.,CASSQVDATSGRVITDTQYF,TGCGCCAGCAGCCAAGTCGATGCGACTAGCGGGAGAGTAATAACAGATACGCAGTATTTT
TRBV2,TRBJ1-2,.,12,.,CASRDDSHGYTF,TGTGCCAGCAGGGATGACAGTCATGGCTACACCTTC
TRBV6-5,TRBJ2-3,TRBD1,15,.,CASRRQGRSTDTQYF,TGTGCCAGCAGAAGACAGGGCCGAAGCACAGATACGCAGTATTTT
TRBV5-1,TRBJ1-1,.,16,.,CASSPPWAAPHTEAFF,TGCGCCAGCAGCCCCCCCTGGGCCGCTCCGCACACTGAAGCTTTCTTT
TRBV6-5,TRBJ2-5,.,15,.,CASSSQSATQETQYF,TGTGCCAGCAGTTCCCAATCGGCCACACAAGAGACCCAGTACTTC
TRBV10-2,TRBJ1-1,.,12,.,CASTDKNTEAFF,TGCGCCAGCACCGACAAGAACACTGAAGCTTTCTTT
TRBV27,TRBJ1-1,.,16,.,CASTPRGSFMNTEAFF,TGTGCCAGCACCCCCAGGGGTAGCTTTATGAACACTGAAGCTTTCTTT
TRBV5-1,TRBJ2-5,.,15,once,CASSLGGTSEVALYF,TGCGCCAGCAGCTTGGGGGGGACAAGTGAGGTCGCCCTGTACTTC
TRBV29-1,TRBJ2-1,.,14,.,CSARDSTLRNEQFF,TGCAGCGCCCGGGACTCCACCCTGAGGAATGAGCAGTTCTTC
TRBV4-2,TRBJ2-7,TRBD1,15,.,CASSQVGDRAHEQYF,TGTGCCAGCAGCCAAGTCGGGGACAGGGCCCACGAGCAGTACTTC
TRBV5-1,TRBJ2-1,TRBD2,16,.,CASSLESAGGPWEQFF,TGCGCCAGCAGCTTGGAATCAGCGGGAGGGCCATGGGAGCAGTTCTTC
TRBV14,TRBJ2-7,.,11,.,CASYNADEQYF,TGTGCCAGCTACAATGCTGACGAGCAGTACTTC
TRBV5-6,TRBJ2-3,.,16,large,CASSLVLGASTDTQYF,TGTGCCAGCAGCTTGGTTTTGGGAGCTAGCACAGATACGCAGTATTTT
TRBV10-3,TRBJ1-2,TRBD1,13,.,CAIGTGDRYGYTF,TGTGCCATCGGGACAGGGGATCGGTATGGCTACACCTTC
TRBV6-5,TRBJ1-6,.,16,.,CASSYSRPREDSPLHF,TGTGCCAGCAGTTACTCGCGTCCCAGGGAGGATTCACCCCTCCACTTT
TRBV27,TRBJ1-2,.,14,.,CASSLGAGQYGYTF,TGTGCCAGCAGTTTAGGGGCAGGGCAGTATGGCTACACCTTC
TRBV19,TRBJ2-3,.,14,.,CASSKWEAEDTQYF,TGTGCCAGTAGTAAGTGGGAGGCAGAAGATACGCAGTATTTT
TRBV27,TRBJ2-1,TRBD1,16,once,CASRANRGSSYNEQFF,TGTGCCAGCAGGGCTAACAGGGGCAGCTCCTACAATGAGCAGTTCTTC
TRBV28,TRBJ2-7,TRBD2,12,.,CASGTSGYEQYF,TGTGCCAGCGGGACTAGCGGCTACGAGCAGTACTTC
TRBV24-1,TRBJ2-3,TRBD1,15,.,CATSVAQGAADTQYF,TGTGCCACCAGTGTCGCACAGGGGGCGGCAGATACGCAGTATTTT
TRBV11-2,TRBJ2-7,.,14,.,CASSLVRVGREQYF,TGTGCCAGCAGCTTAGTGAGGGTAGGGCGCGAGCAGTACTTC
TRBV15,TRBJ1-5,.,14,.,CATSRDHVNQPQHF,TGTGCCACCAGCAGAGATCATGTCAATCAGCCCCAGCATTTT
TRBV7-2,TRBJ1-2,.,14,.,CASSLGQGPRGYTF,TGTGCCAGCAGCTTGGGTCAGGGGCCCAGGGGCTACACCTTC
TRBV5-1,TRBJ2-7,.,13,.,CASSLEVRFEQYF,TGCGCCAGCAGCTTGGAGGTGCGATTCGAGCAGTACTTC
TRBV19,TRBJ1-5,.,16,few,CASSIAVGGPNQPQHF,TGTGCCAGTAGTATAGCCGTGGGAGGGCCCAATCAGCCCCAGCATTTT
TRBV11-2,TRBJ2-6,.,14,.,CASSLRSGANVLTF,TGTGCCAGCAGCTTAAGATCTGGGGCCAACGTCCTGACTTTC
TRBV21-1,TRBJ2-3,.,16,.,CASSPTGAKGTDTQYF,TGTGCCAGCAGCCCAACAGGGGCTAAGGGCACAGATACGCAGTATTTT
TRBV24-1,TRBJ2-3,.,14,.,CATSPGAYTDTQYF,TGTGCCACCAGTCCAGGGGCTTACACAGATACGCAGTATTTT
TRBV7-2,TRBJ2-2,.,15,few,CASSIRGSGSGELFF,TGTGCCAGCAGCATTAGAGGGTCGGGGTCCGGGGAGCTGTTTTTT
TRBV19,TRBJ1-2,.,11,.,CASISGYGYTF,TGTGCCAGTATCTCTGGCTATGGCTACACCTTC
TRBV4-1,TRBJ2-7,TRBD1,13,.,CASSLDRAYEQYF,TGCGCCAGCAGCCTAGACAGGGCCTACGAGCAGTACTTC
TRBV2,TRBJ1-4,.,15,.,CASSLDSTSNEKLFF,TGTGCCAGCAGTCTTGACAGCACTTCTAATGAAAAACTGTTTTTT
TRBV19,TRBJ2-3,.,14,.,CASSIKGPTDTQYF,TGTGCCAGTAGTATTAAGGGCCCCACAGATACGCAGTATTTT
TRBV2,TRBJ2-7,.,14,.,CASSPSSARYEQYF,TGTGCCAGCAGTCCCTCCAGCGCCCGATACGAGCAGTACTTC
TRBV27,TRBJ2-3,TRBD2,13,.,CASSPLAADTQYF,TGTGCCAGCAGTCCCCTAGCGGCAGATACGCAGTATTTT
TRBV10-3,TRBJ1-1,.,16,once,CAISEWRGLGNTEAFF,TGTGCCATCAGTGAGTGGCGGGGCCTGGGTAACACTGAAGCTTTCTTT
TRBV19,TRBJ2-7,.,12,few,CASSESSYEQYF,TGTGCCAGTAGTGAGAGCTCCTACGAGCAGTACTTC
TRBV29-1,TRBJ2-7,.,11,.,CSVDRDYEQYF,TGCAGCGTTGACAGGGACTACGAGCAGTACTTC
TRBV6-6,TRBJ2-5,.,10,.,CASVPETQYF,TGTGCCAGCGTCCCAGAGACCCAGTACTTC
TRBV29-1,TRBJ2-2,TRBD1,13,.,CSVADRIPGELFF,TGCAGCGTTGCGGACAGGATCCCCGGGGAGCTGTTTTTT
TRBV7-2,TRBJ2-7,TRBD1,14,once,CASSFDRGLDEQYF,TGTGCCAGCAGCTTCGACAGGGGATTGGACGAGCAGTACTTC
TRBV19,TRBJ2-7,.,13,.,CASSISDSYEQYF,TGTGCCAGTAGTATCTCCGACAGTTACGAGCAGTACTTC
TRBV19,TRBJ1-2,TRBD1,15,.,CASHPRTGGNYGYTF,TGTGCCAGCCACCCCCGAACAGGGGGCAACTATGGCTACACCTTC